These T cell receptor beta chains were read from a single sample in a study of blood T cell repertoires in COVID-19. Clones were read by immunoSEQ multiplex PCR, and TCRdb kept only the in-frame ones, dropping some. The data show approximately 130,000 clones, approximately 77% seen once. The sample comprised peripheral blood. The source of these receptors is a man aged 80 or over with acute or convalescent COVID-19. CDR3s include the opening cysteine and the closing phenylalanine or tryptophan. Each record gives: D gene, J gene, V gene, CDR3 length, clone size, CDR3 protein, CDR3 DNA. D genes are given only for firm matches. Part of the rows lack a size; the others show once, few, many or a class for expanded clones.

TRBD1,TRBJ1-6,TRBV5-1,15,NA,CASRSGTGPNSPLHF,TGCGCCAGCAGGTCCGGGACAGGACCAAATTCACCCCTCCACTTT
NA,TRBJ2-7,TRBV18,15,few,CASSPATASSYEQYF,TGTGCCAGCTCACCTGCGACAGCGAGCTCCTACGAGCAGTACTTC
NA,TRBJ1-5,TRBV4-1,16,NA,CASSLSTGFSNQPQHF,TGCGCCAGCAGCCTGAGTACAGGTTTCAGCAATCAGCCCCAGCATTTT
NA,TRBJ1-2,TRBV6-1,14,once,CASSEVAGRSGYTF,TGTGCCAGCAGTGAAGTGGCAGGGCGGAGCGGCTACACCTTC
TRBD1,TRBJ2-7,TRBV24-1,11,NA,CATGQGGEQYF,TGTGCCACTGGACAGGGGGGCGAGCAGTACTTC
NA,TRBJ1-5,TRBV6-5,15,NA,CASSTQGLHNQPQHF,TGTGCCAGCAGTACACAGGGATTGCACAATCAGCCCCAGCATTTT
NA,TRBJ1-2,TRBV10-2,12,NA,CASRQDIYGYTF,TGCGCCAGCAGACAGGATATCTATGGCTACACCTTC
TRBD1,TRBJ1-5,TRBV7-8,13,NA,CAGTTGINQPQHF,TGTGCCGGGACGACAGGGATCAATCAGCCCCAGCATTTT
TRBD2,TRBJ2-1,TRBV4-3,16,NA,CASSQQLLAGGNEQFF,TGCGCCAGCAGCCAACAACTACTAGCGGGGGGCAATGAGCAGTTCTTC
NA,TRBJ2-3,TRBV7-9,14,NA,CASSFSSGTDTQYF,TGTGCCAGCAGCTTCTCAAGCGGCACAGATACGCAGTATTTT
NA,TRBJ2-3,TRBV28,13,once,CASSKFSPGTQYF,TGTGCCAGCAGTAAGTTTAGTCCAGGTACGCAGTATTTT
TRBD1,TRBJ1-4,TRBV18,20,NA,CASSDQTGGTGHRYNEKLFF,TGTGCCAGCTCAGATCAGACTGGCGGGACAGGTCATCGTTACAATGAAAAACTGTTTTTT
NA,TRBJ1-1,TRBV6-2/TRBV6-3,13,NA,CASSYGRGTEAFF,TGTGCCAGCAGTTACGGCAGGGGCACTGAAGCTTTCTTT
TRBD1,TRBJ2-3,TRBV2,15,NA,CASQNTGGFTDTQYF,TGTGCCAGCCAGAACACAGGGGGATTCACAGATACGCAGTATTTT
NA,TRBJ1-4,TRBV5-6,16,NA,CASSWAGVATNEKLFF,TGTGCCAGCAGCTGGGCAGGGGTCGCAACTAATGAAAAACTGTTTTTT
TRBD1,TRBJ2-7,TRBV5-1,16,NA,CASRRTAGTGSYEQYF,TGCGCCAGCAGAAGAACGGCCGGGACAGGGTCCTACGAGCAGTACTTC
NA,TRBJ2-4,TRBV4-3,15,NA,CASSQDPSGFGIQYF,TGCGCCAGCAGCCAAGATCCCTCAGGCTTTGGCATTCAGTACTTC
NA,TRBJ1-2,TRBV7-9,13,few,CASSLGTYGGYTF,TGTGCCAGCAGCTTAGGCACCTACGGGGGCTACACCTTC
TRBD2,TRBJ2-5,TRBV19,14,NA,CASSILGGEETQYF,TGTGCCAGTAGTATTCTGGGAGGGGAAGAGACCCAGTACTTC
NA,TRBJ2-2,TRBV27,14,NA,CASSRTVNTGELFF,TGTGCCAGCAGCCGGACAGTTAACACCGGGGAGCTGTTTTTT
TRBD1,TRBJ2-1,TRBV6-2/TRBV6-3,16,once,CASSYRQGRSYNEQFF,TGTGCCAGCAGTTACCGACAGGGGAGGTCCTACAATGAGCAGTTCTTC
TRBD1,TRBJ1-4,TRBV6-6,14,NA,CASSEGQRNEKLFF,TGTGCCAGCAGCGAGGGACAGAGAAATGAAAAACTGTTTTTT
TRBD1,TRBJ2-2,TRBV5-1,15,NA,CASSFPGGNTGELFF,TGCGCCAGCAGCTTTCCAGGGGGCAATACCGGGGAGCTGTTTTTT
TRBD1,TRBJ1-1,TRBV7-8,14,NA,CASSLAITGGEAFF,TGTGCCAGCAGCTTAGCGATTACAGGGGGTGAAGCTTTCTTT
NA,TRBJ1-3,TRBV7-6,14,few,CASSLAEYGNTIYF,TGTGCCAGCAGCTTAGCAGAGTACGGAAACACCATATATTTT
TRBD1,TRBJ1-2,TRBV25-1,15,once,CASRGVSGQYYGYTF,TGTGCCAGCAGGGGGGTTTCGGGACAGTACTATGGCTACACCTTC
NA,TRBJ2-4,TRBV7-2,18,few,CASSLGGWEGVSKNIQYF,TGTGCCAGCAGCTTAGGCGGGTGGGAGGGGGTAAGCAAAAACATTCAGTACTTC
TRBD1,TRBJ1-4,TRBV2,14,NA,CASSGRQGGEKLFF,TGTGCCAGCAGTGGGAGACAGGGAGGCGAAAAACTGTTTTTT
TRBD1,TRBJ2-1,TRBV19,14,NA,CASSIPGQADEQFF,TGTGCCAGTAGTATCCCGGGACAGGCCGATGAGCAGTTCTTC
TRBD2,TRBJ2-7,TRBV14,15,NA,CASSQGLAGPYEQYF,TGTGCCAGCAGCCAAGGACTAGCGGGGCCGTACGAGCAGTACTTC